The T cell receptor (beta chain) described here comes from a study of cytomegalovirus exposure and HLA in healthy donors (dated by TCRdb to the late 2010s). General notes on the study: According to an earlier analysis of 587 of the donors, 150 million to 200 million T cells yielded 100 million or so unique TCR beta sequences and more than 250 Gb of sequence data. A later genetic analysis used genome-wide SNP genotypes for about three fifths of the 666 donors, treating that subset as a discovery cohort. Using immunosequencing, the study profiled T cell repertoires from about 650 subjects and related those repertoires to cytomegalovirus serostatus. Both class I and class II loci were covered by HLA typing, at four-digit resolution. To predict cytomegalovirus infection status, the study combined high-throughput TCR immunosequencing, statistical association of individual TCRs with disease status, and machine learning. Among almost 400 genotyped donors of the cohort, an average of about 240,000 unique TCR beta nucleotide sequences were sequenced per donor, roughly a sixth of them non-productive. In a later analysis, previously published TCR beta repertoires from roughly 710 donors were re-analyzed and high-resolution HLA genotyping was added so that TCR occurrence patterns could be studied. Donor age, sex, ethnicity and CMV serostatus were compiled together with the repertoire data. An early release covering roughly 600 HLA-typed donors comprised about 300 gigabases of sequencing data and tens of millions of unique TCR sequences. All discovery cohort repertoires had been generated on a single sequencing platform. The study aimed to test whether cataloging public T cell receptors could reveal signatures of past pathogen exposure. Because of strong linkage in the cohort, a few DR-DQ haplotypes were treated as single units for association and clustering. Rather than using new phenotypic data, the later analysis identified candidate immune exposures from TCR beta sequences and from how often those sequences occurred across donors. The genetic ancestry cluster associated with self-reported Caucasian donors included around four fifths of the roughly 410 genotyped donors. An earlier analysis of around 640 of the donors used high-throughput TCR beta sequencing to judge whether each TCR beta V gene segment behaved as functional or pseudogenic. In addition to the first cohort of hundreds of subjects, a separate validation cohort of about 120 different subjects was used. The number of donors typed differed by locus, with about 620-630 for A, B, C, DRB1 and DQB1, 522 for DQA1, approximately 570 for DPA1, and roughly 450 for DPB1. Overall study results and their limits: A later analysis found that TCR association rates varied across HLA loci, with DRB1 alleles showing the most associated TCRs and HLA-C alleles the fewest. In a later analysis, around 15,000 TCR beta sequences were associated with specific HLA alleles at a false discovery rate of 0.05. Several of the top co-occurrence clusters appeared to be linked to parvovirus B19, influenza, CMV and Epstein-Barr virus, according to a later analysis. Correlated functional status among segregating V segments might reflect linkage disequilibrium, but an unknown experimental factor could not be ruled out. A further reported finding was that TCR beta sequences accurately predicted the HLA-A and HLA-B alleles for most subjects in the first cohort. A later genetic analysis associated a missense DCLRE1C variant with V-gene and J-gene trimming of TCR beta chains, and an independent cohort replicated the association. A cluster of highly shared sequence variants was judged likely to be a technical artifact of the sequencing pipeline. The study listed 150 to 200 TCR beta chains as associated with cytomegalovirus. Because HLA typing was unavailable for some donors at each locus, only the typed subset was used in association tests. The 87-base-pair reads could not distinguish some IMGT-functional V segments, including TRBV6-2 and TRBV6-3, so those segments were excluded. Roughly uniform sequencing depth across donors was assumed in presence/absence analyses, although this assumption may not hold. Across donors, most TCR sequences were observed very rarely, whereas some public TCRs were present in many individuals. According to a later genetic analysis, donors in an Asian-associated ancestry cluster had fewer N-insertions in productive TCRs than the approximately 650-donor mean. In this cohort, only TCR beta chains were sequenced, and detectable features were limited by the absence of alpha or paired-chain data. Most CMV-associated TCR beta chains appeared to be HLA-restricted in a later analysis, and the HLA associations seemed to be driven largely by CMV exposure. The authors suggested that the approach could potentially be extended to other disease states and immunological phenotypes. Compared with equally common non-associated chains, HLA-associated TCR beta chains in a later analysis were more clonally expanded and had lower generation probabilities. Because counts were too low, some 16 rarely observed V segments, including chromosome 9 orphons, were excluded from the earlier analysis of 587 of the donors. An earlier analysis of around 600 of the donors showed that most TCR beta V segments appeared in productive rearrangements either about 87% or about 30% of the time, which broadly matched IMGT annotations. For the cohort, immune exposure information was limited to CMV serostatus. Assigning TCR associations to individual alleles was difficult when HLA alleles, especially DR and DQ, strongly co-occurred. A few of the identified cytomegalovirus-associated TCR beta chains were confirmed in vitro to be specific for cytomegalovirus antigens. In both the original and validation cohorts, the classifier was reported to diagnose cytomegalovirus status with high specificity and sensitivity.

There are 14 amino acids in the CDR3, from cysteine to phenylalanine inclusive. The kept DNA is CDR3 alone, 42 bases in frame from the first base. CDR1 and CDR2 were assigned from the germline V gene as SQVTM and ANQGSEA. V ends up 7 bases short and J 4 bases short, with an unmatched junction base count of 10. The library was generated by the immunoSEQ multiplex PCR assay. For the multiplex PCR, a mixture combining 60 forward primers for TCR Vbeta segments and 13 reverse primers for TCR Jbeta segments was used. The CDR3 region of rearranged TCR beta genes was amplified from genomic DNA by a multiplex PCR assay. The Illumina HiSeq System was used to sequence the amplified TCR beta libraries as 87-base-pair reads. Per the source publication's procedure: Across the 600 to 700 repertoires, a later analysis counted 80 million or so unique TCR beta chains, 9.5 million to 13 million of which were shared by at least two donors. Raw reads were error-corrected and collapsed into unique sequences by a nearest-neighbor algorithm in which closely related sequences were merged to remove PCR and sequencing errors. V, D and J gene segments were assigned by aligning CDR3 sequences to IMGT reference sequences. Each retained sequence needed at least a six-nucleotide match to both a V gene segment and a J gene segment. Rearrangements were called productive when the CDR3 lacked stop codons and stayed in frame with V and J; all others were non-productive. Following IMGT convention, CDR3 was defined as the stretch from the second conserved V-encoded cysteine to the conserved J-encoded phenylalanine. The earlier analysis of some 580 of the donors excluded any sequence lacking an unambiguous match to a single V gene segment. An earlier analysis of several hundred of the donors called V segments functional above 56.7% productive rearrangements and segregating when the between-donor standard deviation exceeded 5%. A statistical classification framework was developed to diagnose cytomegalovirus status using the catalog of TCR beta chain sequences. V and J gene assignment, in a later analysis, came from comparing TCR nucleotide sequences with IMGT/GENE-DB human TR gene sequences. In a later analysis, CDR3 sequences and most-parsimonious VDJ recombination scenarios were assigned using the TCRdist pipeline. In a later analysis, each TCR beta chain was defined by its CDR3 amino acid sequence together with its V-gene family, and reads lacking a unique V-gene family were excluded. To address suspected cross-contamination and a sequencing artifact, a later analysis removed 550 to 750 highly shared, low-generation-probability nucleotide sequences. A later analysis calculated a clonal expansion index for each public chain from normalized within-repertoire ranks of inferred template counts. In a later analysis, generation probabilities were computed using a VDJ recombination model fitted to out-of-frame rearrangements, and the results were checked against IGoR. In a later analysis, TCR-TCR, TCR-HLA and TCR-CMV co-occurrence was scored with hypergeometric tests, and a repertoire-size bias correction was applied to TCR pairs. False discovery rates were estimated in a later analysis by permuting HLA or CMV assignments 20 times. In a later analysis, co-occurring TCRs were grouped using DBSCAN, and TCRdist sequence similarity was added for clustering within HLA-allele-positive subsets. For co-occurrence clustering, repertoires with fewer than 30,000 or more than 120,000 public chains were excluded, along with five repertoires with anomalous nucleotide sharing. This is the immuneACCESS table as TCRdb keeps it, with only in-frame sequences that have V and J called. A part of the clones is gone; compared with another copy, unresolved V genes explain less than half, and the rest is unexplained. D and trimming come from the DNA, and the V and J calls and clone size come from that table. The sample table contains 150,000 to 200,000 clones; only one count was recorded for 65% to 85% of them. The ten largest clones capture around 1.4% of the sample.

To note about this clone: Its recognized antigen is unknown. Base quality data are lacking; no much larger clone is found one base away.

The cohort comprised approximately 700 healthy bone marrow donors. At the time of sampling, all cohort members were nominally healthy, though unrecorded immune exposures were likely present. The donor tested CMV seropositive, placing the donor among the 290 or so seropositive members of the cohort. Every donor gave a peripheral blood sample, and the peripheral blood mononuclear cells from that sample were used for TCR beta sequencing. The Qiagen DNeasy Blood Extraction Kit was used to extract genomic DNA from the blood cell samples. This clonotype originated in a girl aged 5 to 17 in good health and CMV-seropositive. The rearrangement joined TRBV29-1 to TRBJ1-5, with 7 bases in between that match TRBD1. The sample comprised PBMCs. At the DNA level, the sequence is TGCAGCGCCCGATCAGGGGGTGGAAATCAGCCCCAGCATTTT. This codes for CSARSGGGNQPQHF.